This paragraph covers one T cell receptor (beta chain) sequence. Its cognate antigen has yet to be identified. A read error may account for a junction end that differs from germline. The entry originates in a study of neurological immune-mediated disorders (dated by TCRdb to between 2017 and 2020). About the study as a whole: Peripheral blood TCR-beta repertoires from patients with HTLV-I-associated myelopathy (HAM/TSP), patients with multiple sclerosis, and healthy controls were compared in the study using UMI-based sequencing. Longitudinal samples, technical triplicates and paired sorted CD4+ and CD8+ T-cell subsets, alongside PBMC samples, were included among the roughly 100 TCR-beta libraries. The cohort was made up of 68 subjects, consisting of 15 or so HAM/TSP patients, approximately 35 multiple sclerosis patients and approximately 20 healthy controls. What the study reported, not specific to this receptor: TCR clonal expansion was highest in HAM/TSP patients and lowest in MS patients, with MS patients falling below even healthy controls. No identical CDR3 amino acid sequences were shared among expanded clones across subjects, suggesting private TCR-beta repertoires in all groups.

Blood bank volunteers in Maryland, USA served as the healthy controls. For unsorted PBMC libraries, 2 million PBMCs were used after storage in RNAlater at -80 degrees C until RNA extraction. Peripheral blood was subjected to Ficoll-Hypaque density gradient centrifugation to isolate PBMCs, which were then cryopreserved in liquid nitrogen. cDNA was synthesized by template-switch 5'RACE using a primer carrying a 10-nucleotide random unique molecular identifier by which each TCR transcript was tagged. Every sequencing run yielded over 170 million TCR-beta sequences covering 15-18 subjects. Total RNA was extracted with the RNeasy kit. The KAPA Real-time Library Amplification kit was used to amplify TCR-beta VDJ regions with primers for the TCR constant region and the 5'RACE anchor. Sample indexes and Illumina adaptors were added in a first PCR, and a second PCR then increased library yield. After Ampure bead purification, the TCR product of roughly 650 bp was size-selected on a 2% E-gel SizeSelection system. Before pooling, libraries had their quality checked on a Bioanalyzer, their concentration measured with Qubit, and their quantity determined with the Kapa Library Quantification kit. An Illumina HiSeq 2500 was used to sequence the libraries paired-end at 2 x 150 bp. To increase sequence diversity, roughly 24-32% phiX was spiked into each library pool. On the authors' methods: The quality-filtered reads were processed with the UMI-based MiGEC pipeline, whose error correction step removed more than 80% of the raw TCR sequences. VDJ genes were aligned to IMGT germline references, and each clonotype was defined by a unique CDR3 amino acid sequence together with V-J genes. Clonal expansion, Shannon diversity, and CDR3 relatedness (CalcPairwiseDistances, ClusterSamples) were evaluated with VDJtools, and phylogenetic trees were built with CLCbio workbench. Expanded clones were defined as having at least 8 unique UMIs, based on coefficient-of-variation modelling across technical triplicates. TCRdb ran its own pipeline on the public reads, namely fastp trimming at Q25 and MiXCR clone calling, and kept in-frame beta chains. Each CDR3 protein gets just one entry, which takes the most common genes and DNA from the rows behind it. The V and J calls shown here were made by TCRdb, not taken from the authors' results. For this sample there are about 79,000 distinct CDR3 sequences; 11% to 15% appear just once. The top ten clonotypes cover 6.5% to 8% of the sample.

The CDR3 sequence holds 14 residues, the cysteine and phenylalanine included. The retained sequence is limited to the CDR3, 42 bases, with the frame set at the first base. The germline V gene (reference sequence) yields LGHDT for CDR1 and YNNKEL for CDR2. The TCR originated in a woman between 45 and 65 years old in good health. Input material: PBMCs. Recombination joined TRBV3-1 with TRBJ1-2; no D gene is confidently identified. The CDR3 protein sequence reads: CVSSPLAGQYGYTF. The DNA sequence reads TGTGTCAGCAGCCCCCTCGCGGGCCAGTATGGCTACACCTTC.